The 21 T cell receptor beta chains below were found in one sample sequenced in a study of cytotoxic CD8 clonotypes in ibrutinib-treated CLL. Clones were sequenced by immunoSEQ multiplex PCR, and TCRdb holds only the in-frame ones, with some missing. The table records about 140,000 clones, 60% to 85% of them present only once. Specimen: PBMCs, collected after 12 months of ibrutinib treatment. The receptor set was obtained from a human donor with chronic lymphocytic leukemia.

The chain combines TRBV6-1 with TRBJ1-4; D is uncertain. The germline CDR1 and CDR2 sequences are MNHNS and SASEGT. Trimming pared 1 base from V and 7 bases from J, leaving 10 bases between. The CDR3 is made up of 14 amino acids. The CDR3 spells CASSEEVLSEKLFF. CDR3 nucleotides: TGTGCCAGCAGTGAAGAGGTGTTATCTGAAAAACTGTTTTTT.

V gene TRBV2 combines with J gene TRBJ1-4; no definite D call. Germline lookup yields CDR1 SNHLY and CDR2 FYNNEI. The V end was cut by 4 bases, the J end by 8 bases, with 17 bases between. CDR3 length equals 15 residues. The CDR3 DNA sequence: TGTGCCAGCAGTGCTAGCGGGGAAAACGGGGAAAAACTGTTTTTT. Amino acid sequence: CASSASGENGEKLFF. Complete variable domain (other parts from reference TRBV2 and TRBJ1-4): EPEVTQTPSHQVTQMGQEVILRCVPISNHLYFYWYRQILGQKVEFLVSFYNNEISEKSEIFDDQFSVERPDGSNFTLKIRSTKLEDSAMYFCASSASGENGEKLFFGSGTQLSVL.

V is TRBV4-1 and J is TRBJ2-1; D ambiguous. Looked up from germline, CDR1 is MGHRA and CDR2 is YSYEKL. The CDR3 extends over 15 amino acids. Trimming left V 1 base short and J 1 base short, with 8 bases between. The CDR3 nucleotides are TGCGCCAGCAGCCAAGGAGCGAGGTCCTACAATGAGCAGTTCTTC. Protein sequence: CASSQGARSYNEQFF.

The chain joins TRBV7-7 to TRBJ2-7; perhaps TRBD2 as D (5 bases). The CDR3 is made up of 13 amino acids. Trimming stripped 6 bases from V and 0 bases from J, with 9 bases between. Germline CDR1 SSHAT, CDR2 FNYEAQ (reference sequence). The DNA of the CDR3 is TGTGCCAGCAGTCCCGGGATCTCCTACGAGCAGTACTTC. As protein: CASSPGISYEQYF.

In its sample, this clone was seen a few times. J is TRBJ2-5 and V is TRBV11-2, with D perhaps TRBD1 (6 bases). Per germline, CDR1 SGHAT and CDR2 FQNNGV. V gave up 1 base and J gave up 5 bases, with 8 bases separating them. CDR3 length: 13 amino acids. CDR3 in amino acids: CASSLAGAETQYF. The CDR3 DNA reads TGTGCCAGCAGCTTAGCAGGGGCTGAGACCCAGTACTTC.

This chain links TRBV7-2 with TRBJ2-7; 7 bases line up with TRBD1. Germline V lookup: CDR1 SGHTA, CDR2 FQGNSA. The CDR3 extends over 16 amino acids. V lost 4 bases, J lost 2 bases, and 11 bases stayed unmatched. The CDR3 loop is CASSSRQGPVTYEQYF. The CDR3 DNA is TGTGCCAGCAGCTCTCGACAGGGCCCCGTTACCTACGAGCAGTACTTC.

This clone appeared a few times. The gene calls are TRBV7-8 and TRBJ2-3, with a weak D call TRBD1 (6 bases). Germline CDR1 is SGHVS and CDR2 is FQNEAQ. Trimming shortened V by 5 bases and J by 3 bases, and 9 bases separated the two germline ends. The CDR3 spans 13 residues. The CDR3 reads CASSPGTTDTQYF. The CDR3, as DNA: TGTGCCAGCAGCCCCGGGACAACAGATACGCAGTATTTT.

The chain is built from TRBV7-6 and TRBJ2-7; D is perhaps TRBD2 (5 bases). From germline, CDR1 is SGHVS and CDR2 FNYEAQ. This CDR3 is 13 amino acids long. V was clipped by 3 bases and J by 2 bases, with 8 bases between them. CDR3: CASSFTGTYEQYF. CDR3 DNA sequence: TGTGCCAGCAGCTTTACGGGGACCTACGAGCAGTACTTC.

The gene calls are TRBV11-3 and TRBJ2-3; D is unclear. The V end was cut by 5 bases, the J end by 0 bases, with 9 bases between. The CDR3 covers 14 residues. Germline-derived CDR1 and CDR2 are SGHNT and YENEEA. CDR3 nucleotides: TGTGCCAGCAGCGTGGGTGGTAGCACAGATACGCAGTATTTT. Encoded protein: CASSVGGSTDTQYF. The full variable domain, its missing parts supplied by reference TRBV11-3 and TRBJ2-3, is EAGVVQSPRYKIIEKKQPVAFWCNPISGHNTLYWYLQNLGQGPELLIRYENEEAVDDSQLPKDRFSAERLKGVDSTLKIQPAELGDSAVYLCASSVGGSTDTQYFGPGTRLTVL.

This clone occurred once. The chain combines TRBV2 with TRBJ1-1; 9 positions match TRBD1. The CDR3 length is 13 residues. In germline, CDR1 is SNHLY, CDR2 FYNNEI. V shed 4 bases and J 6 bases; nucleotides not matched to a gene: 3. The CDR3 spells CASSGDREAEAFF. CDR3 bases: TGTGCCAGCAGTGGGGACAGGGAAGCTGAAGCTTTCTTT.

The chain joins TRBV11-2 to TRBJ2-7; 9 bases match TRBD1. The germline V gene has CDR1 SGHAT and CDR2 FQNNGV. The V segment lost 7 bases and the J segment 3 bases; nucleotides outside the gene matches: 4. This CDR3 contains 13 residues. The CDR3 loop is CASNPDRGYEQYF. DNA of the CDR3: TGTGCCAGCAACCCGGACAGGGGCTACGAGCAGTACTTC.

This clone was counted a few times. This chain links TRBV30 with TRBJ2-7, with 10 positions matching TRBD1. Germline V lookup: CDR1 GTSNPN, CDR2 SVGIG (reference sequence). With 7 bases clipped from V and 5 bases from J, the junction kept 5 bases outside the gene matches. The CDR3 has 12 residues. The CDR3 nucleotides are TGTGCCTCGGACAGGGGGGGGAACGAGCAGTACTTC. It codes for CASDRGGNEQYF.

J is TRBJ2-5 and V is TRBV5-1, with 7 bases lining up with TRBD1. With V trimmed by 4 bases and J by 4 bases, 13 bases remained unmatched. The CDR3 covers 16 residues. In germline, CDR1 is SGHRS, CDR2 YFSETQ. The chain's CDR3 is CASSGQTGLVVETQYF. In DNA, the CDR3 is TGCGCCAGCAGCGGACAGACAGGGCTTGTAGTAGAGACCCAGTACTTC. Filled out from reference TRBV5-1 and TRBJ2-5, the complete variable domain reads KAGVTQTPRYLIKTRGQQVTLSCSPISGHRSVSWYQQTPGQGLQFLFEYFSETQRNKGNFPGRFSGRQFSNSRSEMNVSTLELGDSALYLCASSGQTGLVVETQYFGPGTRLLVL.

V is TRBV9 and J is TRBJ2-3; D remains ambiguous. Germline V gene data show CDR1 as SGDLS and CDR2 as YYNGEE. The CDR3 spans 13 residues. The ends were cut back, 6 bases at V and 3 bases at J, with 11 bases in the middle. The CDR3 DNA reads TGTGCCAGCACGAAGGGTGGAACAGATACGCAGTATTTT. The encoded protein is CASTKGGTDTQYF.

This clone was counted a few times. This sequence joins TRBV7-2 and TRBJ2-3; TRBD2 aligns across 10 bases. The CDR3 runs to 17 residues. After removal of 4 bases from V and 2 bases from J, the junction contained 9 bases not matched to a gene. Germline V gives CDR1 SGHTA, CDR2 FQGNSA. In DNA form, the CDR3 reads TGTGCCAGCAGCTCTAGCGGGGGCCGCCCTTACACAGATACGCAGTATTTT. It codes for CASSSSGGRPYTDTQYF.

In regard to this clone: The sample has other DNA sequences that encode this CDR3 too. The chain joins TRBV7-6 to TRBJ2-5; D call uncertain. Germline CDR1 reads SGHVS; CDR2 reads FNYEAQ. V lost 2 bases to trimming and J lost 2 bases, with 0 bases between them. The length of the CDR3 is 11 residues. The chain's CDR3 is CASSLQETQYF. DNA of the CDR3: TGTGCCAGCAGCTTACAAGAGACCCAGTACTTC.

In this sample, this clone turned up a few times. The rearrangement uses TRBV25-1 and TRBJ1-1, with TRBD1 matching 10 bases. Per germline, CDR1 MGHDK and CDR2 SYGVNS. The CDR3 length is 18 residues. Unmatched junction bases numbered 12, after V lost 4 bases and J lost 1 base. The CDR3 loop reads CASSASPGTGAGNTEAFF. As DNA, the CDR3 is TGTGCCAGCAGTGCGTCTCCCGGGACAGGGGCCGGGAACACTGAAGCTTTCTTT.

CDR3 DNA sequence: TGTGCCAGCAGTGAAATTCGGGAGGGTTCCGAGCAGTACTTC. Translation gives CASSEIREGSEQYF. The chain recombines TRBV2 with TRBJ2-7, with 8 bases fitting TRBD2. Germline V gene data show CDR1 as SNHLY and CDR2 as FYNNEI. CDR3 length: 14 amino acids. The trim removed 2 bases at V and 6 bases at J, leaving 6 bases unmatched.

The V gene is TRBV7-2, the J gene TRBJ2-7, with a weak D call TRBD1 (6 bases). Trimming left V 1 base short and J 2 bases short, with 15 bases between. CDR3 length equals 16 residues. Germline CDR1 and CDR2: SGHTA and FQGNSA. CDR3 sequence reads: CASSLDSAGTTYEQYF. As DNA, the CDR3 is TGTGCCAGCAGCTTAGATTCGGCAGGGACAACCTACGAGCAGTACTTC.

The genes are TRBV19 and TRBJ1-5; 8 bases are shared with TRBD1. Germline CDR1 and CDR2: LNHDA and SQIVND (reference sequence). The CDR3 runs 15 residues. V trimming: 3 bases; J trimming: 3 bases; junction bases outside the gene matches: 4. This CDR3 is CASSITDRVNQPQHF. CDR3 nucleotides: TGTGCCAGTAGTATTACGGACAGGGTCAATCAGCCCCAGCATTTT.

The chain joins TRBV7-2 to TRBJ2-3; D gene uncertain. This CDR3 has 13 amino acids. Looked up from germline, CDR1 is SGHTA and CDR2 is FQGNSA. V lost 1 base and J 6 bases, leaving 8 bases between the germline ends. CDR3 nucleotide sequence: TGTGCCAGCAGCTTAGGGGCAGTGGATACGCAGTATTTT. Translated, it gives CASSLGAVDTQYF.